This T cell receptor (beta chain) was identified in a study of blood T cell repertoires in COVID-19. The overall study: The analysed material was cDNA or gDNA that came from T cells, B-cell-depleted T cells, or PBMCs.

Method: immunoSEQ multiplex PCR; TCRdb's copy keeps in-frame clones and lacks some. The sample has approximately 70,000 clones, 91% seen once; the top ten hold 2.5% to 3%. With 3 bases clipped from V and 5 bases from J, the junction kept 4 bases outside the gene matches. CDR1 LGHNA and CDR2 YSLEER come from the germline V gene. This CDR3 comprises 14 residues. This sequence originates from a man aged 50-60 years with COVID-19, enrolled during active disease. Source material: peripheral blood. This chain connects TRBV4-3 to TRBJ1-1, with TRBD1 identical over 9 bases. The CDR3 reads CASSQVTGGTEAFF. CDR3 nucleotides: TGCGCCAGCAGCCAGGTGACAGGGGGAACTGAAGCTTTCTTT.